Listed here are 9 T cell receptor beta chains from one sample, sequenced in a study of blood T cell repertoires in COVID-19. Profiled with immunoSEQ multiplex PCR; TCRdb holds only in-frame clones, not every one. The table lists approximately 170,000 clones, around 83% of them singletons. Sequencing input: peripheral blood. Receptor source: a man in his 70s who had recovered from COVID-19.

This sequence joins TRBV15 and TRBJ2-1; possibly TRBD2 for D (5 bases). V was clipped by 0 bases and J by 9 bases, with 6 bases between them. Germline CDR1 is LNHNV and CDR2 is YYDKDF (reference sequence). The CDR3 consists of 12 residues. This CDR3 reads CATSREGSEQFF. The CDR3 DNA sequence: TGTGCCACCAGCAGAGAAGGGAGTGAGCAGTTCTTC.

V and J are TRBV30 and TRBJ1-1; possible D gene TRBD1, 5 bases. The V and J ends lost 6 bases and 7 bases respectively, with 12 bases between them. Germline CDR1 reads GTSNPN; CDR2 reads SVGIG (reference sequence). The CDR3 covers 11 residues. CDR3 sequence reads: CACPTGGEAFF. The CDR3 DNA follows: TGTGCCTGCCCTACGGGGGGTGAAGCTTTCTTT.

This chain connects TRBV5-8 to TRBJ2-1; D unresolved. Trimming cost V 0 bases and J 7 bases, with 14 bases left between them. Germline CDR1 reads SGHTS; CDR2 reads YDEGEE. The CDR3 is 15 residues long. The CDR3 protein is CASSLALLVTNEQFF. Here the CDR3 DNA reads TGTGCCAGCAGCTTGGCCTTGCTAGTCACAAATGAGCAGTTCTTC. Looking up the rest from reference TRBV5-8 and TRBJ2-1 gives the full variable domain: EAGVTQSPTHLIKTRGQQATLRCSPISGHTSVYWYQQALGLGLQFLLWYDEGEERNRGNFPPRFSGRQFPNYSSELNVNALELEDSALYLCASSLALLVTNEQFFGPGTRLTVL.

This clone came up once. The chain couples TRBV30 to TRBJ2-5; maybe TRBD2 (5 bases). The CDR3 is 12 residues long. Germline V CDR1 and CDR2: GTSNPN, SVGIG (reference sequence). Between the trimmed V and J ends, which lost 4 bases and 5 bases, there was a span of 11 bases. In nucleotides, the CDR3 is TGTGCCTGGATCGAGGGTCCGGAGACCCAGTACTTC. Protein product: CAWIEGPETQYF. Combining the CDR3 with reference TRBV30 and TRBJ2-5 gives the whole variable domain SQTIHQWPATLVQPVGSPLSLECTVEGTSNPNLYWYRQAAGRGLQLLFYSVGIGQISSEVPQNLSASRPQDRQFILSSKKLLLSDSGFYLCAWIEGPETQYFGPGTRLLVL.

The chain uses TRBV24-1 and TRBJ2-1; the match to TRBD2 covers 11 bases. The CDR3 has 16 amino acids. CDR1 is KGHDR and CDR2 is SFDVKD in the germline V gene. With 8 bases clipped from V and 3 bases from J, the junction kept 8 bases outside the gene matches. The CDR3 bases are TGTGCCACCACCCCCGGGACTAGCGGTCACTACAATGAGCAGTTCTTC. This gives the protein CATTPGTSGHYNEQFF.

The genes are TRBV6-5 and TRBJ2-1; D might be TRBD2 (6 bases). The CDR3 sequence is 16 residues long. The ends were cut back, 0 bases at V and 6 bases at J, with 15 bases in the middle. CDR1 is MNHEY and CDR2 is SVGAGI in the germline V gene. The CDR3 DNA is TGTGCCAGCAGTTACTCGAGACTAGGTTTTGGCAATGAGCAGTTCTTC. Its protein is CASSYSRLGFGNEQFF.

The chain uses TRBV9 and TRBJ2-2; a weak D match, TRBD1 (5 bases). The CDR3 loop spans 16 amino acids. Trimming took 3 bases from V and 4 from J, leaving 16 bases between them. In germline, CDR1 is SGDLS, CDR2 YYNGEE. The CDR3 region is CASSAAMGQGTGELFF. CDR3 bases: TGTGCCAGCAGCGCGGCGATGGGGCAGGGCACCGGGGAGCTGTTTTTT.

The sample holds a few counts of this clone. The genes are TRBV6-2 or TRBV6-3 and TRBJ2-4, with D uncertain. The germline gives CDR1 MNHEY, CDR2 SVGEGT. CDR3 length: 16 amino acids. V lost 0 bases and J lost 0, with 9 bases in between. The CDR3 region is CASSYSTRLAKNIQYF. In nucleotides, the CDR3 is TGTGCCAGCAGTTACTCAACGCGCCTAGCCAAAAACATTCAGTACTTC.

This clone has just one count. J is TRBJ2-3 and V is TRBV6-5; tentatively, D is TRBD1 (6 bases). V was cut by 0 bases and J by 0 bases, with 10 bases left in between. The CDR3 extends over 16 amino acids. Per germline, CDR1 MNHEY and CDR2 SVGAGI. DNA of the CDR3: TGTGCCAGCAGTTACTCAACAGGGCCTAGCACAGATACGCAGTATTTT. Translation gives CASSYSTGPSTDTQYF.